Each of the 22 T cell receptor beta chains below was sequenced from the same sample in a study of T cell responses to AZD1222 COVID-19 vaccine. Method: immunoSEQ multiplex PCR; TCRdb's copy keeps in-frame clones and lacks some. The sample lists 140,000 to 150,000 clones, roughly 88% seen once, with about 16% in the top ten. Sequenced material: peripheral blood, taken on day 0 of AZD1222 vaccination. The receptors were sampled from an adult in good health.

This clone appeared a few times. The rearrangement joins TRBV7-2 to TRBJ1-2; 7 bases agree with TRBD1. The CDR3 has 15 residues. V dropped 1 base and J dropped 8; count of bases not matched to a gene: 10. From germline, CDR1 is SGHTA and CDR2 FQGNSA. Here the CDR3 reads CASSLGGAGGKGYTF. Here the CDR3 DNA reads TGTGCCAGCAGCTTAGGGGGTGCAGGGGGAAAGGGCTACACCTTC.

This clone was detected only once. V and J are TRBV18 and TRBJ1-5; D might be TRBD1 (5 bases). Germline CDR1 KGHSH, CDR2 LQKENI. This CDR3 is built from 16 residues. V was cut by 6 bases and J by 0 bases, with 15 bases left in between. CDR3 residues: CASSVGGTSSNQPQHF. For the CDR3, the DNA is TGTGCCAGCTCCGTTGGCGGGACTTCTAGCAATCAGCCCCAGCATTTT.

V gene TRBV9 combines with J gene TRBJ1-2; maybe TRBD1 (5 bases). V lost 0 bases, J lost 0 bases, and 12 bases lay in between. CDR3 length equals 16 residues. Per the germline V gene, CDR1 is SGDLS and CDR2 is YYNGEE. CDR3 region: CASSVGTGPSNYGYTF. The CDR3 DNA is TGTGCCAGCAGCGTAGGTACAGGACCGTCTAACTATGGCTACACCTTC.

As DNA, the CDR3 is TGCGCCAGCAGCTTGGCAGGGTGGGATACGCAGTATTTT. It codes for CASSLAGWDTQYF. This chain joins TRBV5-1 and TRBJ2-3, with D possibly matching TRBD1 (5 bases). Germline assignment: CDR1 SGHRS and CDR2 YFSETQ. This CDR3 is 13 amino acids long. Trimming shortened V by 0 bases and J by 6 bases, and 8 bases separated the two germline ends.

This clone was recorded once. The chain couples TRBV6-5 to TRBJ1-5, with unresolved D. Deletions cut 0 bases from V and 6 bases from J, with 6 bases between. Looked up from germline, CDR1 is MNHEY and CDR2 is SVGAGI. The CDR3 totals 13 residues. The chain's CDR3 is CASSYSTGQPQHF. The CDR3 region has the DNA TGTGCCAGCAGTTACTCTACTGGTCAGCCCCAGCATTTT.

V usage is TRBV12-3 or TRBV12-4 and J usage is TRBJ2-2; D is undetermined. V gave up 3 bases and J gave up 6 bases, with 5 bases separating them. The CDR3 is 12 amino acids. The CDR3 sequence is CASSLLAGELFF. In DNA form, the CDR3 reads TGTGCCAGCAGTTTGTTGGCCGGGGAGCTGTTTTTT.

This chain connects TRBV7-2 to TRBJ1-1; a weak D match, TRBD1 (5 bases). This CDR3 has 13 residues. CDR1 and CDR2 (germline): SGHTA, FQGNSA. Trimming removed 7 bases from V and 0 bases from J, with 9 bases in between. CDR3 nucleotide sequence: TGTGCCAGCAACCCAGGGCTGAACACTGAAGCTTTCTTT. Its translation: CASNPGLNTEAFF.

Within the sample, this clone is medium-sized (0.01 to 0.1%). The chain links TRBV6-1 to TRBJ2-7; D ambiguous. CDR1 and CDR2 from the germline V gene are MNHNS and SASEGT. The CDR3 contains 13 residues. Deletions cut 2 bases from V and 3 bases from J, with 8 bases between. CDR3 sequence: CASSEQPHYEQYF. CDR3 bases: TGTGCCAGCAGTGAACAGCCTCACTACGAGCAGTACTTC.

The rearrangement uses TRBV5-1 and TRBJ2-6; unclear D gene. The CDR3 extends over 13 amino acids. The V gene lost 1 base and the J gene lost 3 bases, with 2 bases spanning the gap. The germline V gene encodes CDR1 SGHRS and CDR2 YFSETQ. The chain's CDR3 is CASSLRGANVLTF. The CDR3 DNA reads TGCGCCAGCAGCTTGCGTGGGGCCAACGTCCTGACTTTC.

The chain couples TRBV19 to TRBJ1-1, with 7 bases fitting TRBD1. The CDR3 is 17 residues long. The V and J ends lost 4 bases and 1 base, in that order; junction bases with no gene match: 12. Germline CDR1 reads LNHDA; CDR2 reads SQIVND (reference sequence). The DNA of the CDR3 is TGTGCCAGTAGTACCTTAGGACAGGAAAGGGGGAACACTGAAGCTTTCTTT. Encoded protein: CASSTLGQERGNTEAFF.

The J gene is TRBJ1-6, the V gene TRBV5-4; D is possibly TRBD1 (6 bases). This CDR3 has 14 amino acids. Per germline, CDR1 SGHNT and CDR2 YYREEE (reference sequence). V lost 2 bases to trimming and J lost 8 bases, with 11 bases between them. The CDR3 loop is CASSLQGPDSPLHF. The CDR3 nucleotides are TGTGCCAGCAGCTTACAGGGACCGGATTCACCCCTCCACTTT.

The chain has TRBV6-1 and TRBJ2-7; weak D call: TRBD1 (6 bases). The CDR3 loop spans 14 amino acids. Per the germline V gene, CDR1 is MNHNS and CDR2 is SASEGT. V dropped 1 base and J dropped 3 bases, with 10 bases sitting between them. CDR3 amino acids: CASSEGDRLYEQYF. In DNA, the CDR3 is TGTGCCAGCAGTGAAGGTGACAGGCTCTACGAGCAGTACTTC.

A single count supports this clone. The genes are TRBV7-2 and TRBJ2-7; D is possibly TRBD2 (5 bases). The V gene's germline CDR1 is SGHTA and CDR2 FQGNSA. The CDR3 loop spans 13 amino acids. Trimming left V 1 base short and J 3 bases short, with 7 bases between. CDR3 residues: CASSLVEDYEQYF. The CDR3 region has the DNA TGTGCCAGCAGCTTAGTGGAGGACTACGAGCAGTACTTC.

Remarks on this clone: The junction differs from germline at one of its ends, possibly a read error. V usage is TRBV7-7 and J usage is TRBJ2-7, with D perhaps matching TRBD1 (6 bases). The V gene's germline CDR1 is SSHAT and CDR2 FNYEAQ (reference sequence). The CDR3 length is 15 residues. In nucleotides, the CDR3 is TGTGCTAGCAGCTTAGCGCACGGGACACCCTACGAGCAGTACTTC. Residues: CASSLAHGTPYEQYF.

Only one count was recorded for this clone. The CDR3 spells CASSPWTGRYSPLHF. The CDR3 coding sequence is TGTGCCAGCAGCCCGTGGACAGGGCGATACTCACCCCTCCACTTT. This chain links TRBV7-9 with TRBJ1-6; the match to TRBD1 covers 8 bases. Per germline, CDR1 SEHNR and CDR2 FQNEAQ (reference sequence). V gave up 5 bases and J gave up 10 bases; unmatched junction bases: 10. This CDR3 has 15 residues.

This chain joins TRBV9 and TRBJ1-1; D unresolved. Between the trimmed V and J ends, which lost 0 bases and 4 bases, there was a span of 13 bases. The germline V gene has CDR1 SGDLS and CDR2 YYNGEE. The CDR3 consists of 15 residues. The CDR3 bases are TGTGCCAGCAGCGTAGATTCGGGCTTGGGCACTGAAGCTTTCTTT. Translation gives CASSVDSGLGTEAFF.

Turning to this clone: Additional DNA sequences in this sample encode the identical CDR3. The V gene is TRBV3-1 (or the pseudogene TRBV3-2), the J gene TRBJ1-1, with TRBD1 as a possible D gene (6 bases). CDR3 length: 14 residues. V was pared by 1 base and J by 5 bases, with 11 bases between. The germline gives CDR1 LGHDT, CDR2 YNNKEL (reference sequence). The CDR3 loop is CASSQGFRGTEAFF. For the CDR3, the DNA is TGTGCCAGCAGCCAAGGTTTCAGGGGAACTGAAGCTTTCTTT.

The chain has TRBV28 and TRBJ1-2; weak D call: TRBD1 (5 bases). The germline gives CDR1 MDHEN, CDR2 SYDVKM. Trimming took off 5 bases at V and 8 bases at J, with 12 bases between the two ends. The CDR3 runs to 12 residues. The CDR3 spells CASSLSGYGYTF. The CDR3 DNA is TGTGCCAGCAGTCTTTCAGGGTACGGCTACACCTTC.

The chain carries TRBV28 and TRBJ1-4; TRBD1 agrees at 10 bases. V gave up 6 bases and J gave up 7 bases; unmatched junction bases: 8. Germline V gene lookup returns CDR1 MDHEN and CDR2 SYDVKM. CDR3 size: 15 residues. The CDR3 bases are TGTGCCAGCAGGGAAAGGGACAGGGGAGTTGAAAAACTGTTTTTT. Translating it yields CASRERDRGVEKLFF.

The rearrangement links TRBV3-1 (or the pseudogene TRBV3-2) to TRBJ1-2; the D is unclear. From germline, CDR1 is LGHDT and CDR2 YNNKEL (reference sequence). This CDR3 region has 16 residues. Trimming stripped 0 bases from V and 4 bases from J, with 15 bases between. The CDR3 DNA reads as TGTGCCAGCAGCCAAGATCCGGGTAGCATGTTCTATGGCTACACCTTC. As protein: CASSQDPGSMFYGYTF.

Only one count was recorded for this clone. This chain links TRBV19 with TRBJ2-6, with D unclear. The ends were cut back, 7 bases at V and 2 bases at J, with 3 bases in the middle. Germline V gives CDR1 LNHDA, CDR2 SQIVND (reference sequence). CDR3 length: 12 residues. The CDR3 DNA sequence: TGTGCCAGTACCCCTGGGGCCAACGTCCTGACTTTC. Its translation: CASTPGANVLTF.

The chain is built from TRBV5-1 and TRBJ2-2; D might be TRBD1 (6 bases). Germline loops: CDR1 SGHRS, CDR2 YFSETQ. The V end was cut by 5 bases, the J end by 1 base, with 9 bases between. The CDR3 consists of 14 residues. DNA for the CDR3: TGCGCCAGCAGGTTACAGGGGAACACCGGGGAGCTGTTTTTT. It translates to CASRLQGNTGELFF.